This is a list of T cell receptor beta chains from one sample in a study of OX40 agonist ivuxolimab in advanced cancers. Assay: immunoSEQ multiplex PCR; the TCRdb copy retains only in-frame clones and omits some. The sample yields roughly 40,000 clones, roughly nine tenths seen once. The sample was CD4+ or CD8+ T cells sorted from blood, taken in a trial of the OX40 agonist ivuxolimab. These receptors came from an adult with an advanced solid tumor such as melanoma, head and neck, liver or kidney cancer. Each CDR3 is given without its conserved first and last residue. The order of the fields is V gene, J gene, CDR3 protein.

v_call: TRBV30
j_call: TRBJ1-4
cdr3_aa: AWSVLGGNEKLF

v_call: TRBV6-1
j_call: TRBJ2-6
cdr3_aa: ASSEQGAAGANVLT

v_call: TRBV18
j_call: TRBJ1-5
cdr3_aa: ASSPGNQPQH

v_call: TRBV7-6
j_call: TRBJ2-7
cdr3_aa: ASSLGQDQAYEQY

v_call: TRBV28
j_call: TRBJ1-6
cdr3_aa: ASRGGWDRTNSPLH

v_call: TRBV6-1
j_call: TRBJ2-2
cdr3_aa: ASSGPRGRNTGELF

v_call: TRBV4-2
j_call: TRBJ2-4
cdr3_aa: ASSQGSGIENIQY

v_call: TRBV23-1
j_call: TRBJ2-7
cdr3_aa: ASSSFLGGGTGVSYEQY

v_call: TRBV27
j_call: TRBJ2-5
cdr3_aa: ASSLGAGQETQY

v_call: TRBV7-3
j_call: TRBJ2-5
cdr3_aa: ASSPRAGSWETQY

v_call: TRBV6-6
j_call: TRBJ1-1
cdr3_aa: ASSGTGVGEAF

v_call: TRBV4-2
j_call: TRBJ2-1
cdr3_aa: ASSQDAAGGREQF

v_call: TRBV6-6
j_call: TRBJ1-1
cdr3_aa: ASRVGAGGNTEAF

v_call: TRBV11-1
j_call: TRBJ2-5
cdr3_aa: ASSLAPGGETQY

v_call: TRBV19
j_call: TRBJ2-5
cdr3_aa: ASSRAGQKETQY

v_call: TRBV29-1
j_call: TRBJ1-2
cdr3_aa: SVRGGRQLGGYT

v_call: TRBV7-8
j_call: TRBJ1-2
cdr3_aa: ASSLVAGSGYT

v_call: TRBV6-5
j_call: TRBJ1-5
cdr3_aa: ASSSTGDDQPQH

v_call: TRBV5-4
j_call: TRBJ1-1
cdr3_aa: ASSFWDRVNTEAF

v_call: TRBV6-4
j_call: TRBJ1-1
cdr3_aa: ASSEDFSGTGGAF

v_call: TRBV7-2
j_call: TRBJ1-6
cdr3_aa: ASSSEGVAHSPLH

v_call: TRBV30
j_call: TRBJ1-1
cdr3_aa: AWSPDGGWNTEAF

v_call: TRBV6-6
j_call: TRBJ1-5
cdr3_aa: ASRSGYGNQPQH

v_call: TRBV28
j_call: TRBJ1-3
cdr3_aa: ASSHPTGTGNTIY

v_call: TRBV29-1
j_call: TRBJ1-4
cdr3_aa: SGGTGTNEKLF